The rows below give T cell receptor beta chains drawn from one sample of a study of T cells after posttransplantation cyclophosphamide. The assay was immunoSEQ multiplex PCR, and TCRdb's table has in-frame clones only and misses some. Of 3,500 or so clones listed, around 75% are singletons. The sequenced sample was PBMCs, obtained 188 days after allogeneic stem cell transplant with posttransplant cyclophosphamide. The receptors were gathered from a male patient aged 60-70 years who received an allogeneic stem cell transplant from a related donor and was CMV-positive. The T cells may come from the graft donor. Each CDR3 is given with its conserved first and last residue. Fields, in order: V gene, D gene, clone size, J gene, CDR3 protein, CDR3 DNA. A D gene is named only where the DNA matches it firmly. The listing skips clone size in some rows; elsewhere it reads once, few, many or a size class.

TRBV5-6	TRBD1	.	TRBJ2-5	CASSFGDRDGETQYF	TGTGCCAGCAGCTTCGGGGACAGGGATGGAGAGACCCAGTACTTC
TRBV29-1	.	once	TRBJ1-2	CSVERGGWGYGYTF	TGCAGCGTAGAAAGGGGGGGGTGGGGCTATGGCTACACCTTC
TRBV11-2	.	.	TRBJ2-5	CASSLGGFGGSGETQYF	TGTGCCAGCAGCTTAGGGGGCTTCGGGGGATCGGGAGAGACCCAGTACTTC
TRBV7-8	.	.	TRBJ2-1	CASSSVDRYNEQFF	TGTGCCAGCAGCTCCGTCGACAGATACAATGAGCAGTTCTTC
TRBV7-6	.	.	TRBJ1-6	CASSSTESNSPLHF	TGTGCCAGCAGCTCGACAGAGAGTAATTCACCCCTCCACTTT
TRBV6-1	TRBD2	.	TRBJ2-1	CASRGLAGGGEQFF	TGTGCCAGCAGAGGACTAGCGGGTGGGGGTGAGCAGTTCTTC
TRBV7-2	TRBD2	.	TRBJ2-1	CASSLWGGSTDEQFF	TGTGCCAGCAGCCTCTGGGGCGGGAGCACGGATGAGCAGTTCTTC
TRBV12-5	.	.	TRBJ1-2	CASGLVTRIRGGYTF	TGTGCTAGTGGTTTGGTAACCAGGATACGGGGTGGCTACACCTTC
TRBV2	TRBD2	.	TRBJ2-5	CASSLGTSGRWQETQYF	TGTGCCAGCAGCCTGGGGACTAGCGGGAGGTGGCAAGAGACCCAGTACTTC
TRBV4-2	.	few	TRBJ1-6	CASSQDRQLQSYNSPLHF	TGTGCCAGCAGCCAAGATCGTCAATTACAGTCCTATAATTCACCCCTCCACTTT
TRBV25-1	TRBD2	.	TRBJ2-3	CASSDLAGPPDTQYF	TGTGCCAGCAGTGATCTAGCGGGCCCCCCAGATACGCAGTATTTT
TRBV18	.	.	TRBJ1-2	CASSSGDYGYTF	TGTGCCAGCTCATCCGGGGACTATGGCTACACCTTC
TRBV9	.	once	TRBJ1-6	CASSVGDFNSPLHF	TGTGCCAGCAGCGTAGGGGACTTTAATTCACCCCTCCACTTT
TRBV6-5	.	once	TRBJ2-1	CASSSPAEQFF	TGTGCCAGCAGTTCCCCCGCGGAGCAGTTCTTC
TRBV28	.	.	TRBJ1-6	CASSYPEGLLNPPLHF	TGTGCCAGCAGTTACCCAGAGGGTCTGCTTAATCCACCCCTCCACTTT
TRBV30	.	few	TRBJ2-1	CAWSRQVNEQFF	TGTGCCTGGAGTCGACAGGTAAATGAGCAGTTCTTC
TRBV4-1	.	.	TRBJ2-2	CASSPGTLTGELFF	TGCGCCAGCAGCCCCGGGACTCTGACCGGGGAGCTGTTTTTT
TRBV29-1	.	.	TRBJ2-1	CSVSTGYEQFF	TGCAGCGTTTCAACAGGGTATGAGCAGTTCTTC